Listed here are 27 T cell receptor beta chains from one sample, sequenced in a study of T cell responses to AZD1222 COVID-19 vaccine. Assay used: immunoSEQ multiplex PCR; TCRdb lists only in-frame clones, some missing. The sample consists of about 93,000 clones, just over 85% of them appearing once. Source: peripheral blood, taken on day 0 of AZD1222 vaccination. All receptors come from an adult in good health.

J is TRBJ2-1 and V is TRBV27, with D possibly being TRBD2 (5 bases). This CDR3 spans 15 amino acids. Germline lookup yields CDR1 MNHEY and CDR2 SMNVEV (reference sequence). The V end lost 6 bases, the J end lost 2 bases, and 14 bases lay between the germline ends. CDR3 region: CASSLRGLTYNEQFF. As DNA, the CDR3 is TGTGCCAGCAGCCTCCGGGGTTTAACCTACAATGAGCAGTTCTTC.

The gene calls are TRBV10-2 and TRBJ2-1; the D is unclear. This CDR3 is built from 12 residues. Germline V gene lookup returns CDR1 WSHSY and CDR2 SAAADI. Deletions cut 8 bases from V and 3 bases from J, with 8 bases between. The CDR3 sequence is CASGNDYNEQFF. In DNA, the CDR3 is TGCGCCAGCGGGAATGACTACAATGAGCAGTTCTTC.

The rearrangement joins TRBV7-9 to TRBJ2-1, with 16 positions matching TRBD2. Germline lookup yields CDR1 SEHNR and CDR2 FQNEAQ (reference sequence). There are 19 residues in the CDR3. The V gene end was trimmed by 4 bases and the J gene end by 5 bases; junction bases not matched to a gene: 11. For the CDR3, the DNA is TGTGCCAGCAGCTCGTTCAAAGGGACTAGCGGGAGGGCGCACAATGAGCAGTTCTTC. Amino acid sequence: CASSSFKGTSGRAHNEQFF.

The rearrangement joins TRBV2 to TRBJ2-7; D gene ambiguous. Trimming took 6 bases from V and 7 from J, leaving 19 bases between them. There are 14 residues in the CDR3. Germline V gene data show CDR1 as SNHLY and CDR2 as FYNNEI. CDR3 protein: CASSDPRRVWEQYF. CDR3 in DNA: TGTGCCAGCAGCGACCCCAGGCGCGTGTGGGAGCAGTACTTC.

Comments on this clone: One junction end disagrees with the germline gene, perhaps due to a read error. The chain combines TRBV5-1 with TRBJ2-5; D gene unclear. The V gene's germline CDR1 is SGHRS and CDR2 YFSETQ. The CDR3 spans 15 residues. The CDR3 bases are TGCGCTAGCAGCTCCGTTCCGGGCAGACAAGAGACCCAGTACTTC. Protein sequence: CASSSVPGRQETQYF.

This clone was seen once. The chain links TRBV11-3 to TRBJ2-1; D possibly corresponds to TRBD2 (6 bases). The germline gives CDR1 SGHNT, CDR2 YENEEA. CDR3 size: 14 residues. Trimming took off 5 bases at V and 9 bases at J, with 17 bases between the two ends. CDR3 region: CASSLGGDSLEQFF. The CDR3 DNA reads TGTGCCAGCAGCCTCGGGGGAGACAGTCTTGAGCAGTTCTTC.

This chain links TRBV5-4 with TRBJ2-3; 11 bases are a match to TRBD2. This CDR3 is built from 15 residues. V shed 4 bases, J shed 4 bases, and the junction held 5 bases outside the gene matches. CDR1 is SGHNT, CDR2 YYREEE, per germline (reference sequence). This chain's CDR3 is CASSTGTSGPDTQYF. The CDR3 region has the DNA TGTGCCAGCAGCACCGGGACTAGCGGTCCAGATACGCAGTATTTT.

This clone was observed a handful of times. This sequence joins TRBV2 and TRBJ2-2; D perhaps matches TRBD2 (5 bases). CDR3 length: 15 amino acids. V was trimmed by 7 bases and J by 5 bases, leaving 17 bases between them. CDR1 is SNHLY, CDR2 FYNNEI, per germline. CDR3 nucleotide sequence: TGTGCCAGCACCGAGGAGTCGGGAATGACCGGGGAGCTGTTTTTT. Translating it yields CASTEESGMTGELFF.

The rearrangement links TRBV10-1 to TRBJ2-7, with 7 bases identical to TRBD2. Germline V CDR1 and CDR2: WNHNN, SYGVQD (reference sequence). The CDR3 totals 14 residues. This chain's CDR3 is CTHSRRGSSYEQYF. CDR3 in DNA: TGCACCCACAGTCGGCGGGGGAGCTCCTACGAGCAGTACTTC.

This clone showed up just once. The chain uses TRBV11-3 and TRBJ2-1; tentative D call: TRBD2 (6 bases). This CDR3 contains 13 residues. The V end was cut by 8 bases, the J end by 7 bases, with 15 bases between. Germline CDR1 is SGHNT and CDR2 is YENEEA. The CDR3 DNA sequence: TGTGCCAGCGCCGCGCGGGGTACGAATGAGCAGTTCTTC. It specifies CASAARGTNEQFF.

The CDR3 DNA reads TGCGCCAGCAGCTTGGAGTCTACCCCTAGCACAGATACGCAGTATTTT. Translated: CASSLESTPSTDTQYF. The V and J genes are TRBV5-1 and TRBJ2-3; D is uncertain. V shed 0 bases and J shed 0 bases, with 11 bases lying between them. This CDR3 is 16 amino acids long. From germline, CDR1 is SGHRS and CDR2 YFSETQ.

This clone was seen only once. J is TRBJ2-7 and V is TRBV11-3; 13 nucleotides align to TRBD2. Germline CDR1 SGHNT, CDR2 YENEEA. The trim removed 4 bases at V and 5 bases at J, leaving 20 bases unmatched. The length of the CDR3 is 20 residues. The CDR3 DNA sequence: TGTGCCAGCAGCTCCCCCTGGGGGGTCCGGACTAGCGGGGGTCCCAACGAGCAGTACTTC. Translation gives CASSSPWGVRTSGGPNEQYF. The full variable domain, completed using reference TRBV11-3 and TRBJ2-7, is EAGVVQSPRYKIIEKKQPVAFWCNPISGHNTLYWYLQNLGQGPELLIRYENEEAVDDSQLPKDRFSAERLKGVDSTLKIQPAELGDSAVYLCASSSPWGVRTSGGPNEQYFGPGTRLTVT.

This clone was found once. This chain connects TRBV6-5 to TRBJ1-1; D is uncertain. Germline CDR1 is MNHEY and CDR2 is SVGAGI. This CDR3 is 15 amino acids long. V was cut by 1 base and J by 0 bases, with 9 bases left in between. The CDR3 spells CASSYFRVMNTEAFF. The DNA for the CDR3 is TGTGCCAGCAGTTACTTTAGAGTAATGAACACTGAAGCTTTCTTT.

The V call is TRBV28, the J call TRBJ2-2; 7 nucleotides match TRBD2. The junction had 5 bases not matched to a gene; V was cut back by 3 bases and J by 4 bases. Germline CDR1 MDHEN, CDR2 SYDVKM. This CDR3 comprises 15 residues. CDR3 sequence (DNA): TGTGCCAGCAGTTTGGGGGGAGGGTTCACCGGGGAGCTGTTTTTT. Translating gives CASSLGGGFTGELFF.

The chain joins TRBV2 to TRBJ1-1; no firm D call. CDR1 is SNHLY, CDR2 FYNNEI, per germline. The CDR3 extends over 15 amino acids. Trimming took 0 bases from V and 1 from J, leaving 9 bases between them. CDR3 DNA sequence: TGTGCCAGCAGTGAAGCCGTCTCGGGGAACACTGAAGCTTTCTTT. It codes for CASSEAVSGNTEAFF.

The chain uses TRBV19 and TRBJ1-4; the match to TRBD1 covers 11 bases. Germline loops: CDR1 LNHDA, CDR2 SQIVND (reference sequence). The V gene end was trimmed by 3 bases and the J gene end by 5 bases; junction bases not matched to a gene: 2. The CDR3 has 15 residues. The DNA of the CDR3 is TGTGCCAGTAGTATCGGGACAGGGGGAAATGAAAAACTGTTTTTT. Translated: CASSIGTGGNEKLFF.

The genes are TRBV10-3 and TRBJ2-7; either TRBD1 or TRBD2 may fit D (6 bases each). The CDR3 sequence is 11 residues long. V gave up 11 bases and J gave up 2 bases, with 10 bases separating them. Germline-derived CDR1 and CDR2 are ENHRY and SYGVKD. CDR3 in amino acids: CAGGTTYEQYF. Here the CDR3 DNA reads TGTGCCGGGGGGACAACCTACGAGCAGTACTTC.

The chain recombines TRBV7-9 with TRBJ2-1, with 9 positions matching TRBD2. J was trimmed by 4 bases and V by 5 bases; bases with no gene match: 15. From germline, CDR1 is SEHNR and CDR2 FQNEAQ (reference sequence). This CDR3 is 18 amino acids long. The chain's CDR3 is CASSLSLTPGLAYNEQFF. CDR3 sequence (DNA): TGTGCCAGCAGCCTTTCCTTAACGCCGGGACTAGCTTACAATGAGCAGTTCTTC.

The rearrangement joins TRBV29-1 to TRBJ2-5, with 9 bases identical to TRBD1. Germline V gene lookup returns CDR1 SQVTM and CDR2 ANQGSEA. V was clipped by 4 bases and J by 5 bases; unmatched bases: 17. The CDR3 extends over 17 amino acids. The CDR3 nucleotides are TGCAGCGTTGCTGGGACAGGGACGCGTCTTGGGGGGGAGACCCAGTACTTC. Translating it yields CSVAGTGTRLGGETQYF.

This rearrangement joins TRBV19 to TRBJ2-3; a weak D match, TRBD2 (6 bases). The CDR3 extends over 16 amino acids. Trimming took 5 bases from V and 8 from J, leaving 23 bases between them. Germline CDR1 LNHDA, CDR2 SQIVND (reference sequence). This CDR3 is CASSLTGPSLGGTQYF. The DNA for the CDR3 is TGTGCCAGTAGTTTAACGGGACCCTCCCTGGGGGGTACGCAGTATTTT.

This chain joins TRBV9 and TRBJ2-1, with unresolved D. The V gene's germline CDR1 is SGDLS and CDR2 YYNGEE. Deletions cut 0 bases from V and 7 bases from J, with 5 bases between. The CDR3 sequence is 12 residues long. This CDR3 reads CASSVDRNEQFF. The CDR3 bases are TGTGCCAGCAGCGTAGATCGGAATGAGCAGTTCTTC. Together with reference TRBV9 and TRBJ2-1, the CDR3 gives the full variable domain: DSGVTQTPKHLITATGQRVTLRCSPRSGDLSVYWYQQSLDQGLQFLIQYYNGEERAKGNILERFSAQQFPDLHSELNLSSLELGDSALYFCASSVDRNEQFFGPGTRLTVL.

The chain links TRBV28 to TRBJ1-2; 8 bases align to TRBD1. After removal of 2 bases from V and 8 bases from J, the junction contained 4 bases not matched to a gene. The germline V gene has CDR1 MDHEN and CDR2 SYDVKM. The CDR3 is made up of 13 amino acids. The CDR3 region is CASSLQGARGYTF. In DNA, the CDR3 is TGTGCCAGCAGTTTACAGGGGGCGCGAGGCTACACCTTC.

The V gene is TRBV11-2, the J gene TRBJ2-1; TRBD2 aligns across 10 bases. Germline CDR1 and CDR2: SGHAT and FQNNGV. The junction had 1 base not matched to a gene; V was cut back by 0 bases and J by 5 bases. The CDR3 runs 15 residues. The CDR3 bases are TGTGCCAGCAGCTTAGAGCTAGCGGGGGACAATGAGCAGTTCTTC. It is translated as CASSLELAGDNEQFF.

The V and J genes are TRBV29-1 and TRBJ2-7; 14 bases are a match to TRBD2. The CDR3 is made up of 14 amino acids. V shed 6 bases, J shed 6 bases, and the junction held 7 bases outside the gene matches. From germline, CDR1 is SQVTM and CDR2 ANQGSEA. CDR3 DNA sequence: TGCAGCGTCGGGGGACTAGCGGGAGCGGGCGAGCAGTACTTC. It encodes CSVGGLAGAGEQYF.

The rearrangement links TRBV7-3 to TRBJ1-4; unclear D gene. Trimming pared 3 bases from V and 4 bases from J, leaving 12 bases between. The CDR3 length is 15 residues. Germline CDR1 SGHTA, CDR2 FQGTGA. The CDR3 protein is CASSFTTALNEKLFF. The CDR3 DNA reads as TGTGCCAGCAGCTTTACGACGGCGCTTAATGAAAAACTGTTTTTT.

This CDR3 is CASSEAQPQHF. CDR3 nucleotide sequence: TGTGCCAGCAGTGAAGCCCAGCCCCAGCATTTT. The gene calls are TRBV6-1 and TRBJ1-5; D remains unclear. CDR1 MNHNS and CDR2 SASEGT come from the germline V gene. This CDR3 has 11 amino acids. The V end was cut by 0 bases, the J end by 7 bases, with 1 base between.

J is TRBJ1-6 and V is TRBV7-2; the D gene is possibly TRBD1 (5 bases). This CDR3 has 14 amino acids. Germline V gene lookup returns CDR1 SGHTA and CDR2 FQGNSA. Trimming pared 7 bases from V and 8 bases from J, leaving 15 bases between. The CDR3 reads CASTSAGGYSPLHF. The CDR3 DNA is TGTGCCAGCACCTCAGCCGGGGGTTATTCACCCCTCCACTTT.